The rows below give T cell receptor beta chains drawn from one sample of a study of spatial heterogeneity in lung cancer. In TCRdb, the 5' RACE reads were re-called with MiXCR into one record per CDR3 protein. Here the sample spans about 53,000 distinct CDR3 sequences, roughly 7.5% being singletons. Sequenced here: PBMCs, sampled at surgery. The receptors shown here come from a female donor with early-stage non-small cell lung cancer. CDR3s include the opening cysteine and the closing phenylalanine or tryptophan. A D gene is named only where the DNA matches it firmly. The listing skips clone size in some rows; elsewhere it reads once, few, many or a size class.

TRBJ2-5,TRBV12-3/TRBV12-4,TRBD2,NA,CASSPGTSGYGRTQYF,TGTGCCAGCAGCCCTGGGACTAGCGGGTATGGTAGGACCCAGTACTTC
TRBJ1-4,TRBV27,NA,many,CASSPRVGEKLFF,TGTGCCAGCAGCCCTCGGGTCGGCGAAAAACTGTTTTTT
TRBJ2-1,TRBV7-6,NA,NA,CASSLAGYEQFF,TGTGCCAGCAGCTTAGCAGGGTATGAGCAGTTCTTC
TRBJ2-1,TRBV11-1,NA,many,CASSLEVARVDEQFF,TGTGCCAGCAGCTTAGAAGTAGCAAGGGTCGATGAGCAGTTCTTC
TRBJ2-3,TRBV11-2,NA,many,CASSLAPPTDTQYF,TGTGCCAGCAGCTTAGCCCCGCCCACAGATACGCAGTATTTT
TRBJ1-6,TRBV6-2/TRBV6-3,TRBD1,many,CASSSGQGISPLHF,TGTGCCAGCAGTTCGGGACAGGGAATTTCACCCCTCCACTTT
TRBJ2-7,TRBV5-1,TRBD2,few,CASSLERETNEQYF,TGCGCCAGCAGCTTAGAGCGGGAAACAAACGAGCAGTACTTC
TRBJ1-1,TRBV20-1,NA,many,CRVVGQLNTEAFF,TGCAGGGTAGTTGGACAACTGAACACTGAAGCTTTCTTT
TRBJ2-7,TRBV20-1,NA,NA,CSAARVTSRGGGDEQYF,TGCAGTGCGGCCCGGGTCACCTCCCGCGGGGGCGGGGACGAGCAGTACTTC
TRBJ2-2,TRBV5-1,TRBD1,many,CASARTGQNTGELFF,TGCGCCAGCGCGAGGACAGGGCAGAACACCGGGGAGCTGTTTTTT
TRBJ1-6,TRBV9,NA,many,CASSVSETARNNSPLHF,TGTGCCAGCAGCGTAAGTGAGACGGCCAGAAATAATTCACCCCTCCACTTT
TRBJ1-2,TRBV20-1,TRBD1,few,CTTAGTGSGYTF,TGCACCACGGCCGGGACAGGGAGTGGCTACACCTTC
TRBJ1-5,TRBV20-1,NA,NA,CSAMGAGQPQHF,TGCAGTGCTATGGGGGCGGGCCAGCCCCAGCATTTT
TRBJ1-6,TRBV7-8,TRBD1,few,CASSLNGQGNSPLHF,TGTGCCAGCAGCTTAAATGGACAGGGTAATTCACCCCTCCACTTT
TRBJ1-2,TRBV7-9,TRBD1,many,CASKDREDGYTF,TGTGCCAGCAAGGACAGGGAGGATGGCTACACCTTC
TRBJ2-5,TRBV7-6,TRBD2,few,CASSRSGAQETQYF,TGTGCCAGCAGTCGCAGCGGGGCCCAAGAGACCCAGTACTTC
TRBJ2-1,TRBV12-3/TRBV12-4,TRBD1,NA,CASSLLLGQGQFF,TGTGCCAGCAGTTTATTGTTGGGACAGGGGCAGTTCTTC
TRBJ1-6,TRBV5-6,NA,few,CASSLDKGMYNSPLHF,TGTGCCAGCAGCTTGGACAAGGGGATGTATAATTCACCCCTCCACTTT
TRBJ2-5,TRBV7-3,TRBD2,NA,CASSSSGEQETQYF,TGTGCCAGCAGCTCTAGCGGGGAGCAAGAGACCCAGTACTTC
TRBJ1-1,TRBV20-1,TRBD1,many,CSAIRQGSTEAFF,TGCAGTGCTATTAGACAGGGGTCCACTGAAGCTTTCTTT
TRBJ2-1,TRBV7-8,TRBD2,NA,CASSGAGFDNEQFF,TGTGCCAGCAGCGGAGCGGGGTTTGATAATGAGCAGTTCTTC
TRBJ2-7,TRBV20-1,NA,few,CSARSRQTLYEQYF,TGCAGTGCTAGATCCAGACAAACCCTCTACGAGCAGTACTTC
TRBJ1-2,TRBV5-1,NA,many,CASSMGSATLSYGYTF,TGCGCCAGCAGCATGGGTTCGGCGACCCTAAGCTATGGCTACACCTTC
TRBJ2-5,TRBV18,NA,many,CASSPGGRETQYF,TGTGCCAGCTCACCAGGTGGCAGGGAGACCCAGTACTTC
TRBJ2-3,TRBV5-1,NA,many,CASSERVGDTQYF,TGCGCCAGCAGCGAGAGGGTTGGAGATACGCAGTATTTT
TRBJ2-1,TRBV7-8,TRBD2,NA,CASSLDLGGAYNEQFF,TGTGCCAGCAGCTTAGATCTCGGGGGGGCCTACAATGAGCAGTTCTTC
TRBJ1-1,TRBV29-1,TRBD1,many,CSADDSGGNTEAFF,TGCAGCGCAGATGATTCAGGGGGGAACACTGAAGCTTTCTTT
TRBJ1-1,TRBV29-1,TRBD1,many,CSAGLQGSENTEAFF,TGCAGCGCGGGTCTACAGGGGAGTGAGAACACTGAAGCTTTCTTT
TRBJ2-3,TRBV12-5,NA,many,CASGSPGYEQYF,TGTGCTAGTGGTTCCCCGGGCTATGAGCAGTATTTT
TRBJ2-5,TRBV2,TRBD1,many,CASTRDRGMETQYF,TGTGCCAGCACCAGGGACAGGGGGATGGAGACCCAGTACTTC
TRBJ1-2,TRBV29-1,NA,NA,CSVEGPGPGGYGYTF,TGCAGCGTTGAGGGACCGGGACCCGGGGGCTATGGCTACACCTTC
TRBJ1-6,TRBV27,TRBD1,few,CASSFRGDNSPLHF,TGTGCCAGCAGTTTCAGGGGGGATAATTCACCCCTCCACTTT
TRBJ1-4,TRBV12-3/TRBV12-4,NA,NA,CASSFRGDEKLFF,TGTGCCAGCAGTTTTAGGGGTGACGAAAAACTGTTTTTT
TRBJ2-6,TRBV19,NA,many,CASSTPGVSGANVLTF,TGTGCCAGTAGTACCCCGGGGGTCTCTGGGGCCAACGTCCTGACTTTC
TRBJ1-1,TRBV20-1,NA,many,CSANRQLNTEAFF,TGCAGTGCTAACAGACAGTTGAACACTGAAGCTTTCTTT
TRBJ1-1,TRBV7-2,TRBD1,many,CASTDGQGSYLNTEAFF,TGTGCCAGCACAGACGGACAGGGGTCTTACCTGAACACTGAAGCTTTCTTT
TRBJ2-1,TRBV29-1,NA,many,CSVVRDTYNEQFF,TGCAGCGTGGTACGGGACACCTACAATGAGCAGTTCTTC
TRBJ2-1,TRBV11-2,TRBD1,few,CASSLRPSRTGLRLSSYNEQFF,TGTGCCAGCAGCTTAAGGCCCTCCAGGACAGGGTTGAGACTGAGCTCCTACAATGAGCAGTTCTTC
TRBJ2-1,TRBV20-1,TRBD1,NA,CSARDRAYYNEQFF,TGCAGTGCAAGGGACAGGGCCTACTACAATGAGCAGTTCTTC
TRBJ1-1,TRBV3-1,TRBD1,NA,CASSYGQVNTEAFF,TGTGCCAGCAGCTACGGACAGGTGAACACTGAAGCTTTCTTT
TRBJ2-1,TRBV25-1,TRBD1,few,CASRGGTGEVNEQFF,TGTGCCAGCAGGGGTGGGACAGGGGAGGTGAATGAGCAGTTCTTC
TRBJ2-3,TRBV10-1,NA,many,CASSPGPSHDTQYF,TGCGCCAGCAGCCCCGGTCCAAGTCACGATACGCAGTATTTT
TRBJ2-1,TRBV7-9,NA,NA,CASSPEITDDNEQFF,TGTGCCAGCAGCCCCGAAATAACGGATGACAATGAGCAGTTCTTC
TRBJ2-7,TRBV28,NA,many,CASRPHGAYEQYF,TGTGCCAGCAGGCCCCACGGGGCCTACGAGCAGTACTTC
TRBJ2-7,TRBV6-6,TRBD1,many,CASSPGQGEQYF,TGTGCCAGCAGCCCCGGACAGGGAGAGCAGTACTTC
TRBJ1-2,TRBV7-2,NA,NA,CASSLFRDSTYGYTF,TGTGCCAGCAGCTTATTTCGTGACAGCACCTATGGCTACACCTTC